The sequence of this T cell receptor beta chain was determined in a study of cytomegalovirus exposure and HLA in healthy donors. A multiplex PCR was run with 60 Vbeta primers and 13 Jbeta primers. Measured with immunoSEQ multiplex PCR; TCRdb has only the in-frame clones, and not every one. This sample has under 250,000 clones, with about 72% found just once. Per germline, CDR1 SGHRS and CDR2 YFSETQ. The J segment lost 6 bases and the V segment lost 4 bases, leaving 3 bases of the junction unmatched. The CDR3 loop spans 13 amino acids. V and J are TRBV5-1 and TRBJ1-1; TRBD1 aligns across 10 bases. Sequencing used PBMCs. This sequence originates from a male donor in good health and CMV-seronegative. CDR3 sequence reads: CASSNGQGAEAFF. CDR3 nucleotides: TGCGCCAGCAGCAACGGACAGGGGGCTGAAGCTTTCTTT.